This TCR beta chain was obtained from a study of vaccination and CD4 T cells after COVID-19. General observations from the study: Relatively few convalescent patients and no early post-infection timepoints were analyzed.

The CDR3 sequence is 13 residues long. Trimming removed 6 bases from V and 7 bases from J, with 12 bases in between. Germline CDR1 and CDR2: ENHRY and SYGVKD. The Oncomine TCR Beta short-read assay sequenced DNA from cultured CD4+ T cells. Each CDR3 protein gets one entry after TCRdb re-called the PCR reads with MiXCR. The sample lists under 15,000 distinct CDR3 sequences; roughly 31% were seen once. Treatment defined: approximately 10-day PBMC culture with coronavirus spike peptide pools or control peptides (ViraFEST assay). A remark on this clonotype: Its specificity is unknown.

The sample comprised cultured CD4+ T cells from blood. The J gene is TRBJ2-2, the V gene TRBV10-3; a possible D gene is TRBD2 (5 bases). This TCR was recovered from a human donor with COVID-19. DNA of the CDR3: TGTGCCATCAGGGTCGAGGGTGGCGGGGAGCTGTTTTTT. This gives the protein CAIRVEGGGELFF.